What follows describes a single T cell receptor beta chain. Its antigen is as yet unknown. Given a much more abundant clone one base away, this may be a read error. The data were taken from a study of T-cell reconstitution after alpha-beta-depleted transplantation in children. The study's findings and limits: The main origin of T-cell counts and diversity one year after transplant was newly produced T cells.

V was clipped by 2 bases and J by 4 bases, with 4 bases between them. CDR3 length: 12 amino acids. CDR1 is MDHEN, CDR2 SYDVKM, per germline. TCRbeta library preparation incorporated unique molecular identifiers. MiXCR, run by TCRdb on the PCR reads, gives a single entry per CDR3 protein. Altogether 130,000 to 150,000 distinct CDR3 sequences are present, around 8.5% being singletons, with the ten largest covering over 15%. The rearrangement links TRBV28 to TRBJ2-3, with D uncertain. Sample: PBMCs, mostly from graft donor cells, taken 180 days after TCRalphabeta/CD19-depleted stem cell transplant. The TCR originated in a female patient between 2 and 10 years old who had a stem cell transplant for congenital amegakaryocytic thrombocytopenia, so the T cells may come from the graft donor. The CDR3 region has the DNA TGTGCCAGCAGTTTACAGGCAGATACGCAGTATTTT. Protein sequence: CASSLQADTQYF.